A selection of T cell receptor beta chains follows, all from one sample in a study of blood T cells in healthy people across ages. MiXCR was run by TCRdb on the 5' RACE reads, yielding one entry per CDR3 protein. The table has around 870,000 distinct CDR3 sequences, under 30% seen once. The sample taken for sequencing was blood. These receptors were collected from a woman older than 75 in good health. Both conserved end residues are part of each CDR3. The D gene is left open where the match is weak. A clone size is listed for some rows: how often the clone was seen (once, few, many), or a class if it is expanded.

many	TRBV9	TRBJ2-3	NA	TGTGCCAGCAGCGTAGGGGACTCCACAGATACGCAGTATTTT	CASSVGDSTDTQYF
many	TRBV12-3/TRBV12-4	TRBJ2-7	NA	TGTGCCAGCAGAGGGAGTTCCTACGAGCAGTACTTC	CASRGSSYEQYF
NA	TRBV2	TRBJ1-5	TRBD1	TGTGCCAGCAGTCCGACAGGGGTGGTGGGAGATCAGCCCCAGCATTTT	CASSPTGVVGDQPQHF
many	TRBV7-2	TRBJ2-3	NA	TGTGCCAGCAGCTTAGCAGGGACTGTGAGCACAGATACGCAGTATTTT	CASSLAGTVSTDTQYF
few	TRBV7-9	TRBJ1-2	TRBD1	TGTGCCAGCAGCTTAGCGGTCGGGACAGGGCATGGCTACACCTTC	CASSLAVGTGHGYTF
NA	TRBV5-1	TRBJ2-2	TRBD1	TGCGCCAGCAGCCGAGGGCCTACAGGGGGGAACACCGGGGAGCTGTTTTTT	CASSRGPTGGNTGELFF
NA	TRBV12-3/TRBV12-4	TRBJ2-5	TRBD2	TGTGCCAGCACCTATCTAGCGGGGGGTGGTGAGCGGTACTTC	CASTYLAGGGERYF
many	TRBV6-2/TRBV6-3	TRBJ2-7	TRBD1	TGTGCCAGCAGTTATATCCGGGACAGAAACTACGAGCAGTACTTC	CASSYIRDRNYEQYF
NA	TRBV7-9	TRBJ2-4	NA	TGTGCCAGCAGCCTAGCAGGGGCGGCGTACGAGCGGTACTTC	CASSLAGAAYERYF
NA	TRBV3-1	TRBJ1-2	TRBD1	TGTGCCAGCAGCCAAGCGGGGACAGCCTTCTATGGCTACACCTTC	CASSQAGTAFYGYTF
many	TRBV20-1	TRBJ2-3	NA	TGCAGTGCTAGAGGGCTCACTAGCACAGATACGCAGTATTTT	CSARGLTSTDTQYF
many	TRBV4-2	TRBJ1-1	NA	TGTGCCAGCAGCCAAGATTCAGGCATGAACACTGAAGCTTTCTTT	CASSQDSGMNTEAFF
many	TRBV18	TRBJ2-5	NA	TGTGCCAGCTCACCAGGGGGGAGTTCTCAAGAGACCCAGTACTTC	CASSPGGSSQETQYF
NA	TRBV7-8	TRBJ2-7	NA	TGTGCCAGCAGCTTAGACACACTCTACGAGCAGTACTTC	CASSLDTLYEQYF
few	TRBV12-3/TRBV12-4	TRBJ2-1	NA	TGTGCCAGCAGGAAGATGACCGGCCATGAGCAGTTCTTC	CASRKMTGHEQFF
few	TRBV11-3	TRBJ2-3	NA	TGTGCCAGCAGCAAACCTGGGACCACAGATACGCAGTATTTT	CASSKPGTTDTQYF